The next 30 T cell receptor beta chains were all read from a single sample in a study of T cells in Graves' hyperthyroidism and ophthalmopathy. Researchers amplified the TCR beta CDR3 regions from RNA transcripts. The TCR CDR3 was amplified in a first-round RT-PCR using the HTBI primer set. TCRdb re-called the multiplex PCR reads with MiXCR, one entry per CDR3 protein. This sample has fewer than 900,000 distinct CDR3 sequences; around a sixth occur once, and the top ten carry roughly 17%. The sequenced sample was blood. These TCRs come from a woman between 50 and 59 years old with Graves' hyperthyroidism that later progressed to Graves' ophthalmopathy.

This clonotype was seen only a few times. The CDR3 region is CATSRERVPDTQYF. The CDR3 DNA sequence: TGTGCCACCAGCAGAGAGAGGGTGCCAGATACGCAGTATTTT. The chain has TRBV15 and TRBJ2-3; TRBD2 is a possible D gene (5 bases). Trimming cost V 0 bases and J 4 bases, with 8 bases left between them. This CDR3 is built from 14 residues. Germline CDR1 and CDR2: LNHNV and YYDKDF (reference sequence).

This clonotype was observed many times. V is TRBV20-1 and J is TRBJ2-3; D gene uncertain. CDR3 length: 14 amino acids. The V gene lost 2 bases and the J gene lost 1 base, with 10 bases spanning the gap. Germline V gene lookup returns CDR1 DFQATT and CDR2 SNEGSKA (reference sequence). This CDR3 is CSARRGRRTDTQYF. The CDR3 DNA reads TGCAGTGCTAGACGCGGAAGACGCACAGATACGCAGTATTTT.

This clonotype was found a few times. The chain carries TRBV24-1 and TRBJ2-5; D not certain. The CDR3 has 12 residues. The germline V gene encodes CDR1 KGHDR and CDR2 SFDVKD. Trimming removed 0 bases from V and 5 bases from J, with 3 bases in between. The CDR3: CATSDLGETQYF. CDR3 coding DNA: TGTGCCACCAGTGATTTGGGGGAGACCCAGTACTTC.

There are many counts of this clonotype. The CDR3 DNA reads TGTGCCAGCACTACAGGGCTAACTGAAGCTTTCTTT. Protein sequence: CASTTGLTEAFF. The chain joins TRBV12-3 or TRBV12-4 to TRBJ1-1, with D maybe TRBD1 (6 bases). The germline V and J ends were trimmed by 7 bases and 5 bases, with 11 bases remaining between them. The CDR3 contains 12 residues.

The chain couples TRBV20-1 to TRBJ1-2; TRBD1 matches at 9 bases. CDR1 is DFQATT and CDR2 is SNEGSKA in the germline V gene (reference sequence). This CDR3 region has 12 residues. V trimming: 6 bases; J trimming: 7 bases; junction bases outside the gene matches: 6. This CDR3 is CSAPQGAGGYTF. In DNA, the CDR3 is TGCAGTGCGCCACAGGGGGCGGGTGGCTACACCTTC.

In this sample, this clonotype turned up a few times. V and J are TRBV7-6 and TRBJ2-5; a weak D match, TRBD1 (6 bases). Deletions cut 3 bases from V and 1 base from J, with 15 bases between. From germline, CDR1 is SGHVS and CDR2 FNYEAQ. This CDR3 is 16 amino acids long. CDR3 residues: CASSFSRWDTQETQYF. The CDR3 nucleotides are TGTGCCAGCAGCTTTTCGCGATGGGACACCCAAGAGACCCAGTACTTC.

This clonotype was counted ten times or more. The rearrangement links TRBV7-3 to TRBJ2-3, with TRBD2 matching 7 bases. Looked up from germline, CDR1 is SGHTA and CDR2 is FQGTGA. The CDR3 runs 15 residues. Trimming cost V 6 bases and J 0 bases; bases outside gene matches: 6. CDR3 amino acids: CASSPGLGSTDTQYF. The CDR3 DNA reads TGTGCCAGCAGTCCTGGACTAGGCAGCACAGATACGCAGTATTTT.

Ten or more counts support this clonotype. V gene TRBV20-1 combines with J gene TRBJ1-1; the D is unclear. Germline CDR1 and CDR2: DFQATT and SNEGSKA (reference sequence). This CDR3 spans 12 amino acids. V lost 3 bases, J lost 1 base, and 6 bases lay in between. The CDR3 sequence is CSARLPNTEAFF. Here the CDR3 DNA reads TGCAGTGCTAGGCTACCGAACACTGAAGCTTTCTTT.

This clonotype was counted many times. The chain's CDR3 is CASSLEITGTEAFF. The CDR3 nucleotides are TGTGCCAGCAGCTTGGAGATTACGGGAACTGAAGCTTTCTTT. The V gene is TRBV7-9, the J gene TRBJ1-1; D is unresolved. Trimming shortened V by 3 bases and J by 5 bases, and 13 bases separated the two germline ends. This CDR3 contains 14 residues. Germline CDR1 SEHNR, CDR2 FQNEAQ (reference sequence).

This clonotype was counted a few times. CDR3 nucleotide sequence: TGTGCCAGCAGCTCCGGGACAGTGAATCAGATCAGGACCGGGGAGCTGTTTTTT. It specifies CASSSGTVNQIRTGELFF. The chain carries TRBV5-6 and TRBJ2-2; 7 bases agree with TRBD1. CDR1 is SGHDT, CDR2 YYEEEE, per germline. There are 18 residues in the CDR3. After removal of 3 bases from V and 5 bases from J, the junction contained 16 bases not matched to a gene.

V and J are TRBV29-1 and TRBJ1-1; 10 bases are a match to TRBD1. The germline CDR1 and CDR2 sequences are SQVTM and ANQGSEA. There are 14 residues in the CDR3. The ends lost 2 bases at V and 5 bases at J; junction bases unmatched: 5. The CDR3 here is CSVEIGQGGTEAFF. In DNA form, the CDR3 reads TGCAGCGTTGAAATTGGACAGGGGGGGACTGAAGCTTTCTTT.

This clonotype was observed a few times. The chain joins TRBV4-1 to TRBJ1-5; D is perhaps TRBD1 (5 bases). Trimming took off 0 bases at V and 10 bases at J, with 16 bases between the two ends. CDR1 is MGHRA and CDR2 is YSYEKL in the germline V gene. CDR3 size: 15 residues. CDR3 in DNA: TGCGCCAGCAGCCAAGATCCAGGGATCGAAGGACCCCAGCATTTT. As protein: CASSQDPGIEGPQHF.

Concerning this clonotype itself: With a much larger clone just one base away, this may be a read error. The CDR3 coding sequence is TGTGCCACCATACGGGGGGATGGCTACACCTTC. Translated, it gives CATIRGDGYTF. This sequence joins TRBV12-3 or TRBV12-4 and TRBJ1-2, with D possibly TRBD1 on 5 matching bases. V lost 10 bases, J lost 6 bases, and 12 bases lay in between. The CDR3 length is 11 residues.

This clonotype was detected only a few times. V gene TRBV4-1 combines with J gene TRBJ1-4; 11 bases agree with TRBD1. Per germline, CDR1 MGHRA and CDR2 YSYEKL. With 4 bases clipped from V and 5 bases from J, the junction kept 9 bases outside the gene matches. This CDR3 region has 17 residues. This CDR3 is CASSLPGQGDKNEKLFF. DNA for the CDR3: TGCGCCAGCAGCCTCCCGGGACAGGGGGATAAAAATGAAAAACTGTTTTTT.

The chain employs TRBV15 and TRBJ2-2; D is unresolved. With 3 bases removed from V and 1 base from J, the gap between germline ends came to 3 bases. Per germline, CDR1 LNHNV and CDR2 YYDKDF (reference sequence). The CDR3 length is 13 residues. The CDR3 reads CATSRKNTGELFF. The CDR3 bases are TGTGCCACCAGCAGGAAGAACACCGGGGAGCTGTTTTTT.

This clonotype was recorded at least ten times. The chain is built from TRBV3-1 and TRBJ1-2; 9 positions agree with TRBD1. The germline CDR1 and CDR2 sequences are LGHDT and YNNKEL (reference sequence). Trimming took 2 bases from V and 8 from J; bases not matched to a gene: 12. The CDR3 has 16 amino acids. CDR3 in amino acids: CASSQLARQGVYGYTF. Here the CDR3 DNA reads TGTGCCAGCAGCCAATTGGCGCGACAGGGGGTGTACGGCTACACCTTC.

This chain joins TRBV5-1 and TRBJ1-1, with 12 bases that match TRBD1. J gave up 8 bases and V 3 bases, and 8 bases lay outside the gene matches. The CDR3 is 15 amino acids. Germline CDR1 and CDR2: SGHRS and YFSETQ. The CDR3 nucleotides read TGCGCCAGCAGCTGGGCCGGGACAGGGGGCGCAGAAGCTTTCTTT. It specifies CASSWAGTGGAEAFF.

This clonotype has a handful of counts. CDR3 sequence reads: CAARDRLATEAFF. As DNA, the CDR3 is TGTGCCGCCCGCGACCGACTGGCCACTGAAGCTTTCTTT. J is TRBJ1-1 and V is TRBV19; D gene ambiguous. The CDR3 has 13 amino acids. Germline loops: CDR1 LNHDA, CDR2 SQIVND (reference sequence). V lost 11 bases to trimming and J lost 4 bases, with 17 bases between them.

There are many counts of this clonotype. The CDR3 region has the DNA TGCGCCAGCAGCTTGGAGTCAGGGGGGGATCAGCCCCAGCATTTT. Translation gives CASSLESGGDQPQHF. The chain links TRBV5-1 to TRBJ1-5, with 7 nucleotides matching TRBD1. The ends lost 0 bases at V and 5 bases at J; junction bases unmatched: 5. Germline V gives CDR1 SGHRS, CDR2 YFSETQ. CDR3 size: 15 residues.

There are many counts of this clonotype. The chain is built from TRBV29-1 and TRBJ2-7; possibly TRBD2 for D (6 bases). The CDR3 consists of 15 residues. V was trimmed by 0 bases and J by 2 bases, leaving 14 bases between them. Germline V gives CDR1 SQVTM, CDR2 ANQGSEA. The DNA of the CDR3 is TGCAGCGTTGAAGATCGGGAGACAGAGACCTACGAGCAGTACTTC. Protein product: CSVEDRETETYEQYF.

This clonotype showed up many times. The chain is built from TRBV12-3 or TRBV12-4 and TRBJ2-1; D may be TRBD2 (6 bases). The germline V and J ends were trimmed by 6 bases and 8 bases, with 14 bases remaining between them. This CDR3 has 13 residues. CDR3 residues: CASSGTSGYEQFF. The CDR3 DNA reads TGTGCCAGCAGCGGGACTTCGGGCTATGAGCAGTTCTTC.

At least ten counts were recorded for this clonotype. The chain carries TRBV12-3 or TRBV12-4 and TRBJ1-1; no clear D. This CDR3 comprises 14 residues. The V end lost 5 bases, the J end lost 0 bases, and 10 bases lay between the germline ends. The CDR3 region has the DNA TGTGCCAGCAGTCCCAGTCATATGAACACTGAAGCTTTCTTT. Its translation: CASSPSHMNTEAFF.

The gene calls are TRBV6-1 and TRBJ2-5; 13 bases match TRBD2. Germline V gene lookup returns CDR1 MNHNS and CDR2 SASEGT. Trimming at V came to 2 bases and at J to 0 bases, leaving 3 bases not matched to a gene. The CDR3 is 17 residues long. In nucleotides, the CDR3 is TGTGCCAGCAGTGAAAGGGGACTAGCGGGGTACCAAGAGACCCAGTACTTC. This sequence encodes CASSERGLAGYQETQYF.

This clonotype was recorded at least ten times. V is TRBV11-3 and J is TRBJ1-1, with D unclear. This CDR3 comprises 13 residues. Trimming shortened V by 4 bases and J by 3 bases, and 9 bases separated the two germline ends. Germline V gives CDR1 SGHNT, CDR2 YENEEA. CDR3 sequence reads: CASSSVPDTEAFF. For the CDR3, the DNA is TGTGCCAGCAGCTCAGTCCCGGACACTGAAGCTTTCTTT.

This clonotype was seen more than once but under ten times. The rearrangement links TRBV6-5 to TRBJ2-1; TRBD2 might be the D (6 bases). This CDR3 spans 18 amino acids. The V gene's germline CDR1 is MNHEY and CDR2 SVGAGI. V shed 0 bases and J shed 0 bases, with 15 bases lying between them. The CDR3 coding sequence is TGTGCCAGCAGTTACTCGGGGGGTAGCGAGAGCTCCTACAATGAGCAGTTCTTC. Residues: CASSYSGGSESSYNEQFF.

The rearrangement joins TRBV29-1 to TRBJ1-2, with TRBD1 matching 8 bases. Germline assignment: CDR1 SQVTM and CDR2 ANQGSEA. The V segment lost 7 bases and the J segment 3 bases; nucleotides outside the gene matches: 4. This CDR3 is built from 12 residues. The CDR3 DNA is TGCAGCGCCGACAGGGGAGACTATGGCTACACCTTC. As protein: CSADRGDYGYTF.

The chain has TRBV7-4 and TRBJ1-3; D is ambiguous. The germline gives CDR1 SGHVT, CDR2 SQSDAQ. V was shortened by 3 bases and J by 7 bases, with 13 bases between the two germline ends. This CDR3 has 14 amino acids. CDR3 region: CASSFMVVSNTIYF. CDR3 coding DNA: TGTGCCAGCAGCTTTATGGTGGTCTCGAACACCATATATTTT.

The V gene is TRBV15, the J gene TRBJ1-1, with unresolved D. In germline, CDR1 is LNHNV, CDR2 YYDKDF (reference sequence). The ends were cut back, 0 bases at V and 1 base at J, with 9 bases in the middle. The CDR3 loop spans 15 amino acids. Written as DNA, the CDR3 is TGTGCCACCAGCAGAGATTTTGCGTCGAACACTGAAGCTTTCTTT. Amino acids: CATSRDFASNTEAFF.

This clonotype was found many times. The CDR3: CASSLVGGAIDEKLFF. The CDR3 bases are TGTGCCAGCAGTTTAGTCGGCGGGGCGATCGACGAAAAACTGTTTTTT. The chain joins TRBV27 to TRBJ1-4, with a weak D call TRBD1 (5 bases). V shed 2 bases and J shed 8 bases, with 18 bases lying between them. There are 16 residues in the CDR3. Germline V gene data show CDR1 as MNHEY and CDR2 as SMNVEV (reference sequence).

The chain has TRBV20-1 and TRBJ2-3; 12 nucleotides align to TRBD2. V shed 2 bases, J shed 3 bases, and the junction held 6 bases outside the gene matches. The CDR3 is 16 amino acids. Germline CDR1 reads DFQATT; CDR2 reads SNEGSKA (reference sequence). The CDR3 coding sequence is TGCAGTGCTAGACTAGCGGGGGGGCATAATACAGATACGCAGTATTTT. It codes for CSARLAGGHNTDTQYF.